The text below deals with one T cell receptor beta chain. The source of the sample is a study of T cell repertoires in cytomegalovirus infection. TCRdb ran MiXCR on the reads and lists one entry per CDR3 protein. The sample holds approximately 170,000 distinct CDR3 sequences, roughly 14% seen once. Trimming removed 3 bases from V and 0 bases from J, with 12 bases in between. Germline assignment: CDR1 LGHDT and CDR2 YNNKEL (reference sequence). This CDR3 has 15 residues. Sequences were obtained from PBMCs. This clonotype was sampled from a human donor in good health (CMV status not recorded). Some clones in this sample may be carry-over from other donors' samples. The rearrangement joins TRBV3-1 to TRBJ2-7; D might be TRBD1 (5 bases). CDR3 region: CASSHYPGHSYEQYF. DNA for the CDR3: TGTGCCAGCAGCCACTATCCAGGGCACTCCTACGAGCAGTACTTC.